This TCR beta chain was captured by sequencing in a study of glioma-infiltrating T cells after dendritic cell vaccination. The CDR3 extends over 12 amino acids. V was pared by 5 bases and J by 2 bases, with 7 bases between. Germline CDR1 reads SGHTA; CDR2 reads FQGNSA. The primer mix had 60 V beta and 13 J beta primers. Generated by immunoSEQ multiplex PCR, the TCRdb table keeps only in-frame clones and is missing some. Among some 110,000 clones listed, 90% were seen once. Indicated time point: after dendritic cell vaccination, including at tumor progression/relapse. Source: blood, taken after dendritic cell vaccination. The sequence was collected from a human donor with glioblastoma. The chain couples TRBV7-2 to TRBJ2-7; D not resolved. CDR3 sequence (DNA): TGTGCCAGCAGCCACAGCCCCTACGAGCAGTACTTC. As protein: CASSHSPYEQYF.